Shown below are 11 T cell receptor beta chains from a single sample sequenced in a study of blood T cell repertoires in COVID-19. Here immunoSEQ multiplex PCR was the method, and the copy in TCRdb shows in-frame clones only, minus some. The sample lists around 260,000 clones; 88% were seen once. The source material was peripheral blood. The receptor source for this set is a human donor in a cohort sampled during active COVID-19.

The rearrangement links TRBV30 to TRBJ1-3; no clear D gene. The CDR3 has 11 amino acids. Germline V gene lookup returns CDR1 GTSNPN and CDR2 SVGIG (reference sequence). DNA for the CDR3: TGTGCACAAGACTCTGGAAACACCATATATTTT. Amino acids: CAQDSGNTIYF.

This chain connects TRBV11-2 to TRBJ2-1, with D hard to call. This CDR3 is built from 12 residues. The V gene's germline CDR1 is SGHAT and CDR2 FQNNGV. Trimming took 6 bases from V and 6 from J, leaving 9 bases between them. The CDR3 bases are TGTGCCAGCAGACCTTGGAGCAATGAGCAGTTCTTC. Residues: CASRPWSNEQFF.

The CDR3 DNA reads as TGTGCCTGGAGTGATCGGGACAGGGGGAATGAAAAACTGTTTTTT. It translates to CAWSDRDRGNEKLFF. V gene TRBV30 combines with J gene TRBJ1-4, with TRBD1 identical over 11 bases. V lost 1 base, J lost 5 bases, and 3 bases stayed unmatched. The CDR3 has 15 residues. The germline V gene has CDR1 GTSNPN and CDR2 SVGIG (reference sequence).

V usage is TRBV6-1 and J usage is TRBJ1-1, with D hard to call. Germline V lookup: CDR1 MNHNS, CDR2 SASEGT. The CDR3 contains 12 residues. Trimming shortened V by 3 bases and J by 5 bases, and 7 bases separated the two germline ends. CDR3 DNA: TGTGCCAGCAGTGAGACTGCGACTGAAGCTTTCTTT. It is translated as CASSETATEAFF.

The chain couples TRBV11-3 to TRBJ2-5; D gene unclear. The CDR3 covers 12 residues. Looked up from germline, CDR1 is SGHNT and CDR2 is YENEEA. V lost 4 bases, J lost 2 bases, and 5 bases lay in between. DNA for the CDR3: TGTGCCAGCAGCTCCCGGCAAGAGACCCAGTACTTC. This translates into CASSSRQETQYF.

This clone has just one count. This chain uses TRBV18 with TRBJ1-6, with a tentative D call TRBD1 (5 bases). This CDR3 is 15 amino acids long. V lost 6 bases and J lost 8, with 17 bases in between. CDR1 and CDR2 (germline): KGHSH, LQKENI. The CDR3 DNA follows: TGTGCCAGCTCGACCAATGGAGGGGAGGATTCACCCCTCCACTTT. This sequence encodes CASSTNGGEDSPLHF.

The table lists this clone with a few counts. V and J are TRBV7-2 and TRBJ1-2; D is unclear. Germline V gives CDR1 SGHTA, CDR2 FQGNSA. The CDR3 consists of 12 residues. Between the trimmed V and J ends, which lost 5 bases and 7 bases, there was a span of 11 bases. This CDR3 is CASSPRVGGYTF. CDR3 coding DNA: TGTGCCAGCAGCCCAAGAGTCGGTGGCTACACCTTC.

J is TRBJ2-4 and V is TRBV28; 11 bases align to TRBD2. This CDR3 comprises 19 residues. Germline V gives CDR1 MDHEN, CDR2 SYDVKM. Trimming cost V 5 bases and J 0 bases; bases outside gene matches: 12. In nucleotides, the CDR3 is TGTGCCAGCAGTCCCTCCTCCGGGACTAGCGGAATAGCCAAAAACATTCAGTACTTC. As protein: CASSPSSGTSGIAKNIQYF.

The V and J genes are TRBV27 and TRBJ2-7; 15 positions match TRBD2. The length of the CDR3 is 15 residues. After removal of 7 bases from V and 7 bases from J, the junction contained 8 bases not matched to a gene. CDR1 is MNHEY, CDR2 SMNVEV, per germline (reference sequence). The CDR3 loop reads CASTRTSGRAEEQYF. For the CDR3, the DNA is TGTGCCAGCACTCGGACTAGCGGGAGGGCCGAGGAGCAGTACTTC.

V and J are TRBV7-3 and TRBJ2-6, with a weak D call TRBD1 (5 bases). The V gene lost 5 bases and the J gene lost 1 base, with 9 bases spanning the gap. There are 15 residues in the CDR3. Germline V gene sequence: CDR1 SGHTA, CDR2 FQGTGA. CDR3: CASSHDSSGANVLTF. In DNA, the CDR3 is TGTGCCAGCAGCCACGACAGTTCTGGGGCCAACGTCCTGACTTTC.

The rearrangement joins TRBV23-1 to TRBJ2-7; D remains unclear. TRBV23-1 has ORF status, its function being uncertain. V was pared by 0 bases and J by 0 bases, with 9 bases between. The CDR3 runs 15 residues. The CDR3 spells CASSQSKSSSYEQYF. CDR3 nucleotides: TGCGCCAGCAGTCAATCCAAGTCCAGCTCCTACGAGCAGTACTTC.